This T cell receptor beta chain emerged from a study of cytotoxic CD8 clonotypes in ibrutinib-treated CLL (dated by TCRdb to about 2021). Background for the entire study: The cohort included around 16 treatment-naive and some 10 relapsed/refractory patients; approximately 17 were IGHV unmutated. Every remission and progressive disease sample was obtained while ibrutinib was still being received by the patients. Responses were partial in approximately 24 patients and complete in 2; after median 68 months follow-up, around 15 stayed in remission and about twelve progressed. Longitudinal samples were available for about 30% of the 86 trial participants. Response samples were taken after a median of 12 months on treatment, ranging from roughly 6 to 36 months. Cryopreserved peripheral blood mononuclear cells were collected before treatment, at response, and at either disease progression or sustained remission. An average of around 250,000 productive templates and 94,082 productive rearrangements was obtained per sample. Overall results and qualifications from the work: Baseline clonality was found to be higher than that of age-matched healthy donors and was strongly correlated with circulating CD8+ T-cell counts. An increase in clonality was observed at ibrutinib response, with clonality remaining stable during sustained remission and falling back toward baseline at progression. Sampling times were not matched between patients in sustained remission and patients whose disease was progressing, and lymph node repertoires were not examined. Public clonotypes were rare and either contracted or stayed stable during treatment, and the rise in clonality at ibrutinib response reflected the expansion of private clonotypes.

The goal of deep resolution MiSeq sequencing was a depth between 1 in 1 million and 1 in 200,000 T cells, and coverage averaged 10x per clonotype. The immunoSEQ hsTCRB Kit was used to generate TCR beta libraries. In the authors' own workflow: Data were analyzed with ImmunoSEQ Data Assistant and ImmunoSEQ Analyzer, with V, D and J genes assigned per IMGT definitions. Clonality was computed as one minus normalized Shannon entropy of productive rearrangement frequencies, ranging from 0 to 1. Only overrepresented clonotypes making up at least 0.05% of each patient's repertoire were included in the public clonotype analysis. Around 13 age-matched healthy donor repertoires from immuneACCESS were used as controls for clonality. The table comes from immuneACCESS by way of TCRdb, which keeps in-frame sequences with V and J called. Part of the clones is missing from these tables; in studies checked, under half for an unresolved V gene and the rest for unknown reasons. V, J and clone size were drawn from that table, and D and trimming were deduced from the DNA. Recorded for this sample are approximately 100,000 clones; under 70% of them occurred a single time. The ten largest make up under 45% of the sample.

On this clone itself: Its antigen is unknown. Base qualities are missing; no much larger clone stands one base away.

The time point label on this specimen signifies: approximately 25 months on ibrutinib. For TCR beta library preparation, around 1.8 micrograms of genomic DNA were extracted from the cryopreserved PBMCs. Longitudinal blood samples from CLL patients on ibrutinib monotherapy were analyzed using high-throughput TCR beta sequencing. The patients took part in an open-label, single-center phase 2 trial of ibrutinib monotherapy. Trimming takes 2 bases from V and 9 bases from J, and the germline ends sit 15 bases apart. Looking up the germline V gene yields CDR1 SGHDT and CDR2 YYEEEE. The CDR3 spans 15 residues, from the cysteine through the phenylalanine. CDR3 DNA only is kept here, 45 bases in frame from base 1.

The material sequenced was PBMCs, taken after 24 months of ibrutinib treatment. The chain joins TRBV5-6 to TRBJ1-6; no confident D gene assignment can be made. The clonotype originates from a human donor with chronic lymphocytic leukemia. In nucleotides, the sequence is TGTGCCAGCAGCTTTAGACGCGTTGGTAGTTCACCCCTCCACTTT. This sequence encodes CASSFRRVGSSPLHF.